This T cell receptor beta chain was captured in a study of identical twins. Study outcomes and limitations: Model-predicted out-of-frame TCR alpha sharing fell below observed values in monozygotic twins. The study based its conclusions on cross-sectional statistical analysis and did not follow the same donors.

As for this clonotype: What it recognizes is unknown.

The germline V gene has CDR1 MNHEY and CDR2 SVGEGT. With 0 bases removed from V and 7 bases from J, the gap between germline ends came to 12 bases. The CDR3 length is 14 residues. Using its own MiXCR run on the 5' RACE reads, TCRdb lists one record per CDR3 protein. The sample holds 550,000 to 700,000 distinct CDR3 sequences, roughly 9.5% seen once. These same data were also listed under a study on yellow fever vaccine responses in identical twins.

The sequence was collected from a woman younger than 35 in good health. The chain employs TRBV6-2 or TRBV6-3 and TRBJ1-2, with TRBD1 as a possible D gene (6 bases). Sequenced material: PBMCs. The CDR3 is CASSYSKGVVGYTF. The CDR3 nucleotides are TGTGCCAGCAGTTACTCGAAGGGGGTTGTTGGCTACACCTTC.